This T cell receptor beta chain stems from a study of patients and donors after allogeneic stem cell transplantation (TCRdb year 2020). Library preparation was by RT-PCR. The instrument given in TCRdb is NextSeq 550. Using fastp trimming at Q25 and MiXCR clonotype assembly, TCRdb reanalyzed the public sequencing data and kept in-frame beta chains. Rows with one shared CDR3 protein collapse into an entry with the most common genes and DNA. The sample table records about 210,000 distinct CDR3 sequences; 35% to 45% of these occur just once. 11% of the sample is held by the ten biggest clonotypes. This clonotype appeared a few times. The antigen it binds to is not known. Base quality data are lacking; no much larger clone is found one base away. For CDR1 and CDR2, the germline V gene lists SQVTM and ANQGSEA. V was cut back by 6 bases and J by 1 base, leaving a gap of 10 bases between them. From its cysteine to its phenylalanine, the CDR3 spans 13 amino acids. The read is trimmed to its CDR3 DNA, 39 bases read in frame from base 1.

Sequenced sample: blood, either unsorted or a sorted T cell fraction (not recorded which). The V and J segments used are TRBV29-1 and TRBJ1-3; no D segment can be confidently identified. This receptor was obtained from a human donor who was either an allogeneic HSCT recipient or a stem cell or donor lymphocyte infusion donor (not recorded which). It is not recorded whose cells these are; they may come from a transplant donor. The CDR3 protein sequence reads: CSVRKRSGNTIYF. The bases read TGCAGCGTGCGGAAGCGATCTGGAAACACCATATATTTT.